These 19 T cell receptor beta chains came from one sample sequenced in a study of human versus mouse CDR3 diversity and MHC coevolution. This table comes from immunoSEQ multiplex PCR, and its TCRdb copy is limited to in-frame clones, with some not included. The repertoire holds more than 55,000 clones, with roughly 94% as singletons. The sample taken for sequencing was naive CD4+ T cells from blood. Subset reported: CD45RO-negative CD62L-positive naive CD4 T cells. These receptors all stem from a person aged 60 to 70 in good health.

This chain uses TRBV7-8 with TRBJ2-3, with 7 bases identical to TRBD2. Germline V gives CDR1 SGHVS, CDR2 FQNEAQ. This CDR3 is 16 amino acids long. The V segment lost 5 bases and the J segment 3 bases; nucleotides outside the gene matches: 11. DNA for the CDR3: TGTGCCAGCAGCCCCGGCGGGGGTTTGGGGACAGATACGCAGTATTTT. Its protein is CASSPGGGLGTDTQYF. Drawing the rest from reference TRBV7-8 and TRBJ2-3, the complete variable domain is GAGVSQSPRYKVAKRGQDVALRCDPISGHVSLFWYQQALGQGPEFLTYFQNEAQLDKSGLPSDRFFAERPEGSVSTLKIQRTQQEDSAVYLCASSPGGGLGTDTQYFGPGTRLTVL.

This sequence joins TRBV5-6 and TRBJ2-2; the D gene is possibly TRBD2 (5 bases). In germline, CDR1 is SGHDT, CDR2 YYEEEE. The CDR3 sequence is 16 residues long. V gave up 4 bases and J gave up 1 base, with 14 bases separating them. CDR3 nucleotide sequence: TGTGCCAGCAGCCTTGGGCGGGCCGTGAACACCGGGGAGCTGTTTTTT. Protein product: CASSLGRAVNTGELFF.

V usage is TRBV25-1 and J usage is TRBJ1-2; weak D call: TRBD1 (5 bases). This CDR3 is 16 amino acids long. V lost 0 bases and J 0 bases, leaving 11 bases between the germline ends. Germline CDR1 reads MGHDK; CDR2 reads SYGVNS. The CDR3 sequence: CASSEYGGRANYGYTF. The CDR3 DNA follows: TGTGCCAGCAGTGAATATGGGGGGAGGGCTAACTATGGCTACACCTTC.

This sequence joins TRBV6-1 and TRBJ1-5, with TRBD1 matching over 7 bases. The ends lost 4 bases at V and 7 bases at J; junction bases unmatched: 7. In germline, CDR1 is MNHNS, CDR2 SASEGT. The CDR3 loop spans 14 amino acids. The CDR3 DNA reads as TGTGCCAGCAGTGCCTCAGGGGGTGGGCAGCCCCAGCATTTT. Protein: CASSASGGGQPQHF.

The chain couples TRBV6-1 to TRBJ2-7, with TRBD1 as a possible D gene (5 bases). The germline V gene encodes CDR1 MNHNS and CDR2 SASEGT. V lost 4 bases and J lost 1, with 8 bases in between. The CDR3 runs to 13 residues. CDR3 nucleotide sequence: TGTGCCAGCAGTGCAAGACAGTCCTACGAGCAGTACTTC. Translating it yields CASSARQSYEQYF.

The V and J genes are TRBV9 and TRBJ2-2; 9 bases map to TRBD2. From germline, CDR1 is SGDLS and CDR2 YYNGEE. The CDR3 loop spans 16 amino acids. Trimming took 0 bases from V and 10 from J; bases not matched to a gene: 10. The CDR3 here is CASSVVVSGRSEELFF. For the CDR3, the DNA is TGTGCCAGCAGCGTAGTAGTTAGCGGGAGATCAGAGGAGCTGTTTTTT.

Regarding this clone: At one end the junction does not follow the germline gene, possibly because of a read error. This sequence joins TRBV19 and TRBJ2-2, with D maybe TRBD2 (5 bases). Germline lookup yields CDR1 LNHDA and CDR2 SQIVND (reference sequence). CDR3 length equals 14 residues. The CDR3 here is CASSLYSDTGELLF. The CDR3 nucleotides read TGTGCCAGTAGTTTGTACTCCGACACCGGGGAGCTGCTTTTT.

This chain links TRBV28 with TRBJ1-1, with TRBD1 matching 8 bases. Trimming at V came to 6 bases and at J to 4 bases, leaving 4 bases not matched to a gene. The CDR3 contains 13 residues. In germline, CDR1 is MDHEN, CDR2 SYDVKM. CDR3 in amino acids: CASRGTGRTEAFF. CDR3 nucleotides: TGTGCCAGCAGGGGGACAGGCCGCACTGAAGCTTTCTTT.

The chain has TRBV5-1 and TRBJ2-7; 8 nucleotides line up with TRBD2. The V gene end was trimmed by 2 bases and the J gene end by 6 bases; junction bases not matched to a gene: 4. This CDR3 has 13 amino acids. Germline loops: CDR1 SGHRS, CDR2 YFSETQ. This CDR3 reads CASSFREGREQYF. The CDR3 region has the DNA TGCGCCAGCAGCTTCCGGGAGGGCCGCGAGCAGTACTTC.

This clone was seen only a few times. This chain links TRBV21-1 with TRBJ2-7; TRBD1 is the table's D call and was not checked against the DNA. TRBV21-1 is a pseudogene locus. The CDR3 runs to 13 residues. CDR3: CASSTGVLYEQYF. Here the CDR3 DNA reads TGTGCCAGCAGCACAGGGGTTCTTTACGAGCAGTACTTC.

The chain uses TRBV9 and TRBJ2-7, with D possibly being TRBD2 (6 bases). This CDR3 has 15 amino acids. V lost 0 bases and J lost 5, with 15 bases in between. Germline CDR1 is SGDLS and CDR2 is YYNGEE. The CDR3 region is CASSVDAGTSNEQYF. The CDR3 nucleotides read TGTGCCAGCAGCGTAGATGCGGGAACGTCTAACGAGCAGTACTTC.

This chain links TRBV7-2 with TRBJ1-2; 11 positions match TRBD1. The CDR3 is 17 residues long. Unmatched junction bases numbered 5, after V lost 1 base and J lost 1 base. Germline CDR1 and CDR2: SGHTA and FQGNSA. In DNA form, the CDR3 reads TGTGCCAGCAGCTTAGTTGGGACAGGGGGTTTTAACTATGGCTACACCTTC. Translated: CASSLVGTGGFNYGYTF.

CDR3 protein: CASSDRGGTEAFF. Written as DNA, the CDR3 is TGCGCCAGCAGTGATCGGGGGGGCACTGAAGCTTTCTTT. The chain links TRBV10-1 to TRBJ1-1, with D perhaps TRBD1 (5 bases). This CDR3 is built from 13 residues. V was shortened by 3 bases and J by 4 bases, with 9 bases between the two germline ends. In germline, CDR1 is WNHNN, CDR2 SYGVQD (reference sequence).

This clone was seen a few times. One junction end does not reproduce the germline sequence, and a read error may be involved. V is TRBV11-2 and J is TRBJ2-1; 10 bases align to TRBD2. Germline assignment: CDR1 SGHAT and CDR2 FQNNGV. The CDR3 covers 18 residues. In nucleotides, the CDR3 is TGTGCCAGCAGGTTAGGATTCCGGACTAGCGGAGGGGTTAATGAGCAGTTCTTC. Translating it yields CASRLGFRTSGGVNEQFF.

This rearrangement joins TRBV5-6 to TRBJ2-7; D is unclear. Germline loops: CDR1 SGHDT, CDR2 YYEEEE. CDR3 length equals 14 residues. Trimming removed 1 base at V and 6 bases at J, with 14 bases between. CDR3 nucleotides: TGTGCCAGCAGCTTGTACAGCCAATTTGGCGAGCAGTACTTC. This gives the protein CASSLYSQFGEQYF.

V gene TRBV5-1 combines with J gene TRBJ1-2, with unresolved D. Per the germline V gene, CDR1 is SGHRS and CDR2 is YFSETQ. Between the trimmed V and J ends, which lost 7 bases and 2 bases, there was a span of 6 bases. This CDR3 has 11 amino acids. The DNA of the CDR3 is TGCGCCAGCGGCGGAAACTATGGCTACACCTTC. It codes for CASGGNYGYTF.

The V call is TRBV30, the J call TRBJ2-1, with 7 bases aligning to TRBD1. The CDR3 loop spans 16 amino acids. V shed 1 base, J shed 8 bases, and the junction held 14 bases outside the gene matches. The germline V gene has CDR1 GTSNPN and CDR2 SVGIG (reference sequence). The CDR3 protein is CAWSGQGVGLVDEQFF. CDR3 DNA: TGTGCCTGGAGTGGACAGGGAGTCGGTTTGGTCGATGAGCAGTTCTTC.

The chain uses TRBV19 and TRBJ2-2; D ambiguous. Germline lookup yields CDR1 LNHDA and CDR2 SQIVND (reference sequence). The CDR3 consists of 15 residues. V dropped 2 bases and J dropped 7 bases, with 14 bases sitting between them. CDR3 in DNA: TGTGCCAGTAGTATATACCCCCCGGAGTTCGGGGAGCTGTTTTTT. This sequence encodes CASSIYPPEFGELFF.

J is TRBJ2-7 and V is TRBV18; 9 nucleotides agree with TRBD1. The CDR3 spans 17 residues. Germline V gives CDR1 KGHSH, CDR2 LQKENI. Trimming at V came to 6 bases and at J to 2 bases, leaving 14 bases not matched to a gene. The CDR3 spells CASSRGNTGGKAYEQYF. As DNA, the CDR3 is TGTGCCAGCTCTCGGGGGAACACAGGGGGCAAAGCCTACGAGCAGTACTTC.